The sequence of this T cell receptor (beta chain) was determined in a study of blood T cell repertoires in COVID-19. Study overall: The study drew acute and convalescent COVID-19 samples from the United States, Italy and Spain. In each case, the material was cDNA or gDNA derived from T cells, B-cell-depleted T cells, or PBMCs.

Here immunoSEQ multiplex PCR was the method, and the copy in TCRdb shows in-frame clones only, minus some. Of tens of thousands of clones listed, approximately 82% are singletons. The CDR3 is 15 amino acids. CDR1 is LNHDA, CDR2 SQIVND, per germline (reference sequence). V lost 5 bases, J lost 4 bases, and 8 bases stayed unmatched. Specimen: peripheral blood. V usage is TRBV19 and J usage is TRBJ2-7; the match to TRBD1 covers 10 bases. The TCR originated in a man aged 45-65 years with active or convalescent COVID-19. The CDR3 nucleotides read TGTGCCAGTAGTCAACCTGGGGACAGGGGTTACGAGCAGTACTTC. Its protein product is CASSQPGDRGYEQYF.